The rows below give T cell receptor beta chains drawn from one sample of a study of T cell responses to AZD1222 COVID-19 vaccine. The protocol was immunoSEQ multiplex PCR, while the TCRdb copy is restricted to in-frame clones and leaves out a portion. Here the sample spans approximately 120,000 clones, approximately 88% being singletons. The starting material was peripheral blood, obtained on day 0 of AZD1222 vaccination. The receptors stem from an adult in good health. CDR3s include the opening cysteine and the closing phenylalanine or tryptophan.

j_call v_call cdr3_aa
TRBJ2-3 TRBV7-2 CASSPTIKGDTQYF
TRBJ2-3 TRBV14 CASSPPSGGTDTQYF
TRBJ1-2 TRBV5-1 CASSLSGAGAGGYTF
TRBJ2-5 TRBV5-1 CASSLAPGAAETQYF
TRBJ2-7 TRBV10-3 CAISPGSPSYEQYF
TRBJ1-6 TRBV2 CASSGQSSYNSPLHF
TRBJ2-1 TRBV4-1 CASSQDRPGPVEFF
TRBJ1-6 TRBV3-1/TRBV3-2 CASRPGTGGSPLHF
TRBJ2-2 TRBV7-9 CASSPSGSYTGELFF
TRBJ1-3 TRBV5-1 CASSLGGLDYTIYF
TRBJ1-4 TRBV9 CASSVGTGATNEKLFF
TRBJ2-3 TRBV9 CASSVRDSKDTQYF
TRBJ1-5 TRBV19 CASSRTDSNQPQHF
TRBJ2-5 TRBV7-9 CASSLYSQETQYF
TRBJ1-2 TRBV4-1 CASSLRQGADGYTF
TRBJ2-7 TRBV5-1 CASSLGQSSYEQYF
TRBJ2-5 TRBV4-3 CASSQDYAGGRRGMETQYF
TRBJ1-2 TRBV12-3/TRBV12-4 CASSRQGLYGYTF
TRBJ1-2 TRBV19 CASSIGRARGYTF
TRBJ2-1 TRBV9 CASSTDPRNEQFF
TRBJ2-2 TRBV12-3/TRBV12-4 CASSLSGELFF
TRBJ1-6 TRBV2 CASSVERARDSPLHF
TRBJ2-7 TRBV7-7 CASSWGTGPSYEQYF
TRBJ2-7 TRBV11-1 CASSNPAMAGYEQYF
TRBJ2-7 TRBV9 CASSVDGDYEQYF
TRBJ1-5 TRBV19 CASSMRNQPQHF
TRBJ2-1 TRBV2 CASSVAALGGNEQFF
TRBJ1-1 TRBV2 CASSERLGSVTEAFF
TRBJ2-3 TRBV4-1 CASSQIAGVVATQYF
TRBJ1-6 TRBV3-1/TRBV3-2 CASSQIYTGGTNSPLHF
TRBJ2-7 TRBV3-1/TRBV3-2 CASSQDLAADEQYF
TRBJ1-6 TRBV7-9 CASSPPVGATGYHSPLHF
TRBJ2-2 TRBV7-6 CASSGLAGTGELFF